The entry below gives a single T cell receptor (beta chain) sequence along with its context. As yet, its antigen is unknown. The data stem from a study of TIL therapy for anti-PD-1-resistant metastatic lung cancer. The wider study: Tumors were harvested before any PD-1/PD-L1 blockade. General study findings and limits: The baseline peripheral repertoire was partially replaced by infused TIL clonotypes that later decayed.

Time point specified: pre-treatment sample, taken before nivolumab and TIL therapy. Patients were adults with stage 4 NSCLC. The immunoSEQ assay was v3. The method was immunoSEQ multiplex PCR; TCRdb's version includes in-frame clones alone and lacks a portion of them. The sample holds more than 15,000 clones, 80% to 90% seen once. V was pared by 4 bases and J by 0 bases, with 10 bases between. This CDR3 region has 14 residues. The germline gives CDR1 LGHNA, CDR2 YNFKEQ. The TCR was taken from a person between 25 and 80 years old with non-small cell lung cancer. The sequences come from blood, collected at baseline. The chain has TRBV4-2 and TRBJ2-7, with a weak D call TRBD1 (5 bases). Here the CDR3 reads CASSPTVGSYEQYF. CDR3 sequence (DNA): TGTGCCAGCAGCCCGACAGTGGGCTCCTACGAGCAGTACTTC.